The rows below give T cell receptor beta chains drawn from one sample of a study of regulatory T cells in long-lasting Graves disease. TCRdb itself ran the multiplex PCR reads through MiXCR, one entry per CDR3 protein. The sample holds some 370,000 distinct CDR3 sequences; about 11% are singletons and the top ten take under 20%. These same data were also listed under a study on T cells in Graves' hyperthyroidism and ophthalmopathy.

The sample was peripheral blood mononuclear cells (PBMCs), taken at new diagnosis, from a patient treated with antithyroid drugs. These receptors came from a woman under 30 with Graves disease. The CDR3 runs from the conserved cysteine through the conserved F or W. The D gene is left open where the match is weak. The listing skips clone size in some rows; elsewhere it reads once, few, many or a size class.

clone_size	v_call	d_call	cdr3_length	j_call	cdr3_nt	cdr3_aa
few	TRBV18	TRBD1	15	TRBJ1-4	TGTGCCAGCTCACCCGTGGGACAGGGGGACGAAAAACTGTTTTTT	CASSPVGQGDEKLFF
many	TRBV11-1	.	12	TRBJ2-2	TGTGCCAGCAGCTCTCAAAGAGACCACCTGTTTTTT	CASSSQRDHLFF
many	TRBV20-1	TRBD2	15	TRBJ2-3	TGCAGTGCTACTCCGGACCTAGCGGAAGAAGATACGCAGTATTTT	CSATPDLAEEDTQYF
.	TRBV7-9	.	20	TRBJ2-1	TGTGCCAGCAGCTTACCCTCGACCCCAGAACAGGGAAAGTTGGAGGATGAGCAGTTCTTC	CASSLPSTPEQGKLEDEQFF
many	TRBV12-3/TRBV12-4	.	12	TRBJ1-1	TGTGCCAGCACCCGCGACTACACTGAAGCTTTCTTT	CASTRDYTEAFF
.	TRBV6-2/TRBV6-3	TRBD1	15	TRBJ1-5	TGTGCCAGCAGTTACGGCAGGGGGAGTAATCAGCCCCAGCATTTT	CASSYGRGSNQPQHF
many	TRBV28	.	17	TRBJ2-2	TGTGCCAGCAGTTTACGAATGCTAAAGTCGAACACCGGGGAGCTGTTTTTT	CASSLRMLKSNTGELFF
many	TRBV6-5	.	16	TRBJ1-1	TGTGCCAGCAGTTCCGGATTAAACTTTCGGGACACTGAAGCTTTCTTT	CASSSGLNFRDTEAFF
many	TRBV20-1	TRBD2	14	TRBJ2-7	TGCAGTGCGCGCGGCCTAGCGGGATCCTACGAGCAGTACTTC	CSARGLAGSYEQYF
once	TRBV27	TRBD2	13	TRBJ2-2	TGTGCCAGCAGTTTAGGACTAGCGGGAGGCCTGTTTTTT	CASSLGLAGGLFF
few	TRBV19	TRBD2	14	TRBJ2-3	TGTGCCAGTAGTGCCGGGACTAGCATGTATACGCAGTATTTT	CASSAGTSMYTQYF
many	TRBV27	TRBD1	17	TRBJ1-1	TGTGCCAGCAGTTTAAGGGTGGGACAGGGGAGGGACACTGAAGCTTTCTTT	CASSLRVGQGRDTEAFF
.	TRBV29-1	.	13	TRBJ2-1	TGCAGCGTTGACCCAACAGAGTACAATGAGCAGTTCTTC	CSVDPTEYNEQFF
few	TRBV6-1	.	13	TRBJ1-1	TGTGCCAGCAGCGGTTCAGAGAACACTGAAGCTTTCTTT	CASSGSENTEAFF
many	TRBV11-2	.	17	TRBJ1-4	TGTGCCAGCAGCTTGGGCCACACCCGCAGGGCTGATGAAAAACTGTTTTTT	CASSLGHTRRADEKLFF
.	TRBV7-9	.	16	TRBJ1-5	TGTGCCAGCAGCTCCGCTCGGAGCGACAGTAATCAGCCCCAGCATTTT	CASSSARSDSNQPQHF
.	TRBV29-1	.	13	TRBJ2-7	TGCAGCGTCGTAGGGGGTCTCGGCCACGAGCAGTACTTC	CSVVGGLGHEQYF
many	TRBV10-3	.	12	TRBJ1-2	TGTGCCATCAGTGAGACAGGGATTGGCTACACCTTC	CAISETGIGYTF
many	TRBV7-9	TRBD2	16	TRBJ2-1	TGTGCCAGCAGCCCTCCTAGCGGGAGTTCCTACAATGAGCAGTTCTTC	CASSPPSGSSYNEQFF
few	TRBV7-9	.	16	TRBJ2-5	TGTGCCAGCAGCGCCTACTCAGGGTCTGGGCAAGAGACCCAGTACTTC	CASSAYSGSGQETQYF
many	TRBV20-1	.	16	TRBJ2-1	TGCAGTGCTTTCGTAACCGGGTCTCGAGGGTTCAATGAGCAGTTCTTC	CSAFVTGSRGFNEQFF
many	TRBV7-2	.	14	TRBJ1-5	TGTGCCAGCACCCTCTCTTTTGGCAATCAGCCCCAGCATTTT	CASTLSFGNQPQHF
many	TRBV4-1	.	15	TRBJ2-5	TGCGCCAGCAGCCACCGACAGGGACTCCAAGAGACCCAGTACTTC	CASSHRQGLQETQYF
many	TRBV12-3/TRBV12-4	.	16	TRBJ1-1	TGTGCCAGCAGTGCCCGCTTAGGCGGCACAGACACTGAAGCTTTCTTT	CASSARLGGTDTEAFF
once	TRBV5-1	.	15	TRBJ1-1	TGCGCCAGCAGCTTTCTGGGCCCCAGGGACACTGAAGCTTTCTTT	CASSFLGPRDTEAFF
few	TRBV7-9	.	16	TRBJ1-2	TGTGCCAGCAGCTCGAGGACCGGTGACCCCGTCTATGGCTACACCTTC	CASSSRTGDPVYGYTF
many	TRBV20-1	.	14	TRBJ2-1	TGCAGTGCTAGGGACCCCCTAGTAAACAATGAGCAGTTCTTC	CSARDPLVNNEQFF
many	TRBV20-1	.	13	TRBJ1-5	TGCAGTGCACGAGGGGGGAGCAATCAGCCCCAGCATTTT	CSARGGSNQPQHF
.	TRBV19	.	14	TRBJ2-1	TGTGCCAGTAGTTTCTCCAGCCGGGACAATGAGCAGTTCTTC	CASSFSSRDNEQFF
many	TRBV30	.	11	TRBJ2-1	TGTGCCGGATTCAGGGTGAATGAGCAGTTCTTC	CAGFRVNEQFF
.	TRBV4-1	.	14	TRBJ1-2	TGCACCAGCAGCCAACAATACGGCCCCGGGGGCTACACCTTC	CTSSQQYGPGGYTF
many	TRBV18	.	14	TRBJ2-1	TGTGCCAGCTCACCTAGGAACGATTGGGGCGTAAGATTCTTC	CASSPRNDWGVRFF
many	TRBV27	.	14	TRBJ2-2	TGTGCCAGCAGTTTATCGATCCAGCTAGGGGAGCTGTTTTTT	CASSLSIQLGELFF
.	TRBV4-3	.	13	TRBJ2-1	TGCGCCAGCAGCCAAGCGCAAGTGGGTGAGCAGTTCTTC	CASSQAQVGEQFF
few	TRBV20-1	.	8	TRBJ2-1	TGCAGTGCGGGTGAGCAGTTCTTC	CSAGEQFF
many	TRBV14	.	17	TRBJ2-2	TGTGCCAGCAGTCTGGACTTAACCTCCGCGAACACCGGGGAGCTGTTTTTT	CASSLDLTSANTGELFF
many	TRBV10-3	TRBD2	16	TRBJ2-7	TGTGCCACCTGGACTAGCGGGAGCCAGAGCTCCTACGAGCAGTACTTC	CATWTSGSQSSYEQYF
many	TRBV11-2	TRBD2	14	TRBJ2-5	TGTGCCAGCAGCTCGACTAGCGGTGTTGAGACCCAGTACTTC	CASSSTSGVETQYF
.	TRBV13	.	15	TRBJ1-3	TGTGCCAGCAGCCCGGACGGGGGCCGTGGAAACACCATATATTTT	CASSPDGGRGNTIYF
many	TRBV7-9	.	13	TRBJ1-1	TGTGCCAGCAGCTTAGACACGAACACTGAAGCTTTCTTT	CASSLDTNTEAFF
many	TRBV20-1	.	13	TRBJ1-1	TGCAGTGCCCCCTCACAGGCGAACACTGAAGCTTTCTTT	CSAPSQANTEAFF
many	TRBV7-2	.	20	TRBJ2-2	TGTGCCAGCAGCTTACAAGTGTACGCTAGCGTTTCCTCCCGCACCGGGGAGCTGTTTTTT	CASSLQVYASVSSRTGELFF
.	TRBV4-3	.	16	TRBJ1-2	TGCGCCAGCAGCCAAATACAGGGTGCTGCTGTGGATGGCTACACCTTC	CASSQIQGAAVDGYTF